The 17 T cell receptor beta chains below were found in one sample sequenced in a study of cytomegalovirus exposure and HLA in healthy donors. The PCR had 60 Vbeta and 13 Jbeta primers. Produced via immunoSEQ multiplex PCR; TCRdb's table is partial and in-frame only. The sample lists around 90,000 clones; approximately 80% were seen once. The sequenced sample was PBMCs. The source is a man aged 45-65 years in good health and CMV-seronegative.

The rearrangement uses TRBV19 and TRBJ2-1, with TRBD1 identical over 8 bases. Germline assignment: CDR1 LNHDA and CDR2 SQIVND (reference sequence). The CDR3 sequence is 14 residues long. The V and J ends lost 8 bases and 6 bases, in that order; junction bases with no gene match: 9. CDR3 loop: CASHGQGWSNEQFF. DNA of the CDR3: TGTGCCAGTCACGGACAGGGTTGGAGCAATGAGCAGTTCTTC.

This sequence joins TRBV5-1 and TRBJ1-1; no definite D call. V was cut by 4 bases and J by 1 base, with 8 bases left in between. CDR1 and CDR2 (germline): SGHRS, YFSETQ. The CDR3 loop spans 13 amino acids. The CDR3 region is CASSTYSNTEAFF. The CDR3 nucleotides read TGCGCCAGCAGCACCTATTCGAACACTGAAGCTTTCTTT.

The chain couples TRBV18 to TRBJ2-7; 12 bases agree with TRBD1. This CDR3 region has 15 residues. Germline V gene data show CDR1 as KGHSH and CDR2 as LQKENI. J lost 5 bases, V lost 4 bases, and 6 bases had no gene match. The CDR3 DNA reads as TGTGCCAGCTCACGAACGGGACAGGGGGCTCACGAGCAGTACTTC. It translates to CASSRTGQGAHEQYF. Filled out from reference TRBV18 and TRBJ2-7, the complete variable domain reads NAGVMQNPRHLVRRRGQEARLRCSPMKGHSHVYWYRQLPEEGLKFMVYLQKENIIDESGMPKERFSAEFPKEGPSILRIQQVVRGDSAAYFCASSRTGQGAHEQYFGPGTRLTVT.

CDR3 region: CASSYHGQGEYGYTF. The CDR3 coding sequence is TGTGCCAGCAGTTACCATGGACAGGGGGAATATGGCTACACCTTC. This chain links TRBV6-5 with TRBJ1-2; 10 positions agree with TRBD1. With V trimmed by 2 bases and J by 5 bases, 5 bases remained unmatched. CDR3 length equals 15 residues. CDR1 and CDR2 from the germline V gene are MNHEY and SVGAGI.

The genes are TRBV5-1 and TRBJ1-5, with 7 bases identical to TRBD1. After removal of 1 base from V and 7 bases from J, the junction contained 5 bases not matched to a gene. CDR1 is SGHRS, CDR2 YFSETQ, per germline. The CDR3 is 14 amino acids. The CDR3 loop is CASSLSGGRQPQHF. The CDR3, as DNA: TGCGCCAGCAGCTTGTCAGGGGGTAGGCAGCCCCAGCATTTT. Variable domain in full (rest from reference TRBV5-1 and TRBJ1-5): KAGVTQTPRYLIKTRGQQVTLSCSPISGHRSVSWYQQTPGQGLQFLFEYFSETQRNKGNFPGRFSGRQFSNSRSEMNVSTLELGDSALYLCASSLSGGRQPQHFGDGTRLSIL.

The J gene is TRBJ1-5, the V gene TRBV4-1; D is perhaps TRBD1 (5 bases). From germline, CDR1 is MGHRA and CDR2 YSYEKL. This CDR3 region has 16 residues. V was trimmed by 4 bases and J by 2 bases, leaving 15 bases between them. CDR3: CASSLRQGYGNQPQHF. CDR3 DNA sequence: TGCGCCAGCAGCCTGCGCCAGGGTTACGGCAATCAGCCCCAGCATTTT.

This clone came up a few times. The V and J genes are TRBV4-3 and TRBJ2-1; 7 bases are a match to TRBD2. Looked up from germline, CDR1 is LGHNA and CDR2 is YSLEER. The CDR3 consists of 18 residues. The V gene end was trimmed by 3 bases and the J gene end by 0 bases; junction bases not matched to a gene: 11. The CDR3 nucleotides read TGCGCCAGCAGCCACCTGGTGGCTAGCGGAAGCTCCTACAATGAGCAGTTCTTC. Amino acids: CASSHLVASGSSYNEQFF.

V and J are TRBV4-1 and TRBJ2-3, with a possible D match to TRBD2 (6 bases). V was cut by 4 bases and J by 3 bases, with 14 bases left in between. The CDR3 length is 15 residues. Looked up from germline, CDR1 is MGHRA and CDR2 is YSYEKL. CDR3 in DNA: TGCGCCAGCAGCCCCCGCGCTAGCGAGACAGATACGCAGTATTTT. Its translation: CASSPRASETDTQYF.

DNA of the CDR3: TGTGCCAGCCTCCCGCAGCACTATTACAATGAGCAGTTCTTC. It is translated as CASLPQHYYNEQFF. The V call is TRBV28, the J call TRBJ2-1; D call uncertain. Germline CDR1 MDHEN, CDR2 SYDVKM. The CDR3 runs to 14 residues. V lost 8 bases and J lost 4, with 15 bases in between.

The chain recombines TRBV28 with TRBJ2-7; tentative D call: TRBD2 (5 bases). From germline, CDR1 is MDHEN and CDR2 SYDVKM. V lost 5 bases to trimming and J lost 4 bases, with 12 bases between them. The CDR3 loop spans 13 amino acids. The CDR3 sequence is CASSRGLKYEQYF. The CDR3 nucleotides read TGTGCCAGCAGTCGAGGACTCAAATACGAGCAGTACTTC.

The V call is TRBV28, the J call TRBJ2-5, with a weak D call TRBD1 (6 bases). CDR1 MDHEN and CDR2 SYDVKM come from the germline V gene. The CDR3 totals 13 residues. With 6 bases removed from V and 1 base from J, the gap between germline ends came to 9 bases. DNA of the CDR3: TGTGCCAGCAGGGGGGCCACCCAAGAGACCCAGTACTTC. Amino acids: CASRGATQETQYF.

V gene TRBV27 combines with J gene TRBJ1-2, with 11 bases fitting TRBD1. The V and J ends lost 7 bases and 4 bases, in that order; junction bases with no gene match: 11. Germline loops: CDR1 MNHEY, CDR2 SMNVEV (reference sequence). CDR3 length equals 16 residues. For the CDR3, the DNA is TGTGCCAGCACCACACTCTCCGGGACAGGGGGCTATGGCTACACCTTC. This gives the protein CASTTLSGTGGYGYTF.

This chain links TRBV5-5 with TRBJ1-5; D is perhaps TRBD1 (6 bases). Germline-derived CDR1 and CDR2 are SGHKS and YYEKEE (reference sequence). The germline V and J ends were trimmed by 4 bases and 7 bases, with 15 bases remaining between them. The CDR3 loop spans 14 amino acids. Here the CDR3 reads CASSPESGEQPQHF. The CDR3 DNA sequence: TGTGCCAGCAGCCCGGAATCAGGGGAACAGCCCCAGCATTTT.

The table lists this clone with a few counts. The gene calls are TRBV4-3 and TRBJ2-1; 8 positions agree with TRBD1. Trimming removed 1 base from V and 4 bases from J; junction bases left unmatched: 6. This CDR3 comprises 16 residues. The V gene's germline CDR1 is LGHNA and CDR2 YSLEER. CDR3: CASSQADRQGYNEQFF. In nucleotides, the CDR3 is TGCGCCAGCAGCCAAGCCGACCGACAGGGGTACAATGAGCAGTTCTTC.

The genes are TRBV28 and TRBJ1-2, with a weak D call TRBD1 (6 bases). V lost 2 bases, J lost 4 bases, and 11 bases lay in between. This CDR3 region has 14 residues. Germline V gene data show CDR1 as MDHEN and CDR2 as SYDVKM. CDR3: CASSLDGQIYGYTF. The DNA for the CDR3 is TGTGCCAGCAGTTTAGATGGACAGATCTATGGCTACACCTTC.

The chain joins TRBV7-3 to TRBJ2-3; TRBD2 aligns across 10 bases. The CDR3 totals 14 residues. Germline V gives CDR1 SGHTA, CDR2 FQGTGA. With 6 bases clipped from V and 1 base from J, the junction kept 1 base outside the gene matches. The CDR3 spells CASRLAGGTDTQYF. The CDR3 region has the DNA TGTGCCAGCAGGCTAGCGGGAGGCACAGATACGCAGTATTTT.

J is TRBJ2-2 and V is TRBV2, with D unclear. The CDR3 is 13 residues long. Germline V gene lookup returns CDR1 SNHLY and CDR2 FYNNEI. Trimming removed 3 bases at V and 4 bases at J, with 6 bases between. In DNA form, the CDR3 reads TGTGCCAGCAGTGATCGGTTCACCGGGGAGCTGTTTTTT. The encoded protein is CASSDRFTGELFF.